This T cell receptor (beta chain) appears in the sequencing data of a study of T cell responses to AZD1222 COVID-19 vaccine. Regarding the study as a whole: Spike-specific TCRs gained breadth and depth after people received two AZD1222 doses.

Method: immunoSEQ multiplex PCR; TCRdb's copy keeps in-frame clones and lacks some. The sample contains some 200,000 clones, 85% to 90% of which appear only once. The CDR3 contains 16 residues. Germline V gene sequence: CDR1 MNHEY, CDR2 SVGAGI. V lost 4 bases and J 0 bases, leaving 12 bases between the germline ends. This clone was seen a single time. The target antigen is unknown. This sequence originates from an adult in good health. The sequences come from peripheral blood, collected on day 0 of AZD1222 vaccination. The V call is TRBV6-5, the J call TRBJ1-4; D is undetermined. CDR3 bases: TGTGCCAGCAGTTTGCAGGCTCTCGCAACTAATGAAAAACTGTTTTTT. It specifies CASSLQALATNEKLFF.